This T cell receptor (beta chain) was found in a study of cytomegalovirus exposure and HLA in healthy donors. Study-wide points: It was 150 to 200 TCR beta chains that were listed as cytomegalovirus-associated. Later analysis indicated greater clonal expansion among HLA-associated TCR beta chains than among equally common other chains. Most TCR sequences were rare, but some public TCRs occurred in many donors.

This clone was observed a few times. The antigen remains unidentified. Each of the donors was a healthy bone marrow donor. The PCR employed 60 Vbeta primers together with 13 Jbeta primers. Assay: immunoSEQ multiplex PCR; the TCRdb copy retains only in-frame clones and omits some. The table records 270,000 or so clones, about nine tenths of them present only once. This sequence was found in a man aged 40-49 years in good health and CMV-seropositive. The sequenced material came from PBMCs.

The CDR3 DNA is TGTGCCAGCAGCCTACAGGGGGCGCGGGAAAAACTGTTTTTT. Its translation: CASSLQGAREKLFF. This sequence joins TRBV6-6 and TRBJ1-4; 9 nucleotides agree with TRBD1. This CDR3 region has 14 residues. The germline gives CDR1 MNHNY, CDR2 SVGAGI (reference sequence). V lost 6 bases to trimming and J lost 8 bases; unmatched junction nucleotides: 7.